One sample yielded the 30 T cell receptor beta chains listed below, sequenced in a study of identical twins (dated by TCRdb to about 2016). The receptor library was made with 5' RACE. Instrument on record: Illumina HiSeq 2000. Clones were called with MiXCR by TCRdb after fastp trimmed the public reads at Q25, and only in-frame beta chains were retained. For every CDR3 protein sequence, its rows merge into one entry that carries the most common genes and DNA. Counted in this sample were about 340,000 distinct CDR3 sequences; 8.5% to 10% of them appeared once. In total, the top ten clones hold roughly 8.9% of the sample. Sample: naive T cells sorted from blood. The cell subset or site label of this sample denotes: cells isolated with a human naive T-cell isolation kit. These receptors were taken from a woman aged 50 to 60 in good health.

The chain links TRBV5-1 to TRBJ2-5; a weak D match, TRBD2 (6 bases). The V and J ends lost 4 bases and 1 base respectively, with 14 bases between them. Germline CDR1 reads SGHRS; CDR2 reads YFSETQ. This CDR3 contains 15 residues. CDR3 sequence (DNA): TGCGCCAGCAGCACGGGACTCCCCCCCCAAGAGACCCAGTACTTC. Translated: CASSTGLPPQETQYF.

A note on this clonotype: The conserved closing phenylalanine or tryptophan is absent in this CDR3, likely reflecting a read error. The CDR3 sequence is CASSGDRVDTQYC. Written as DNA, the CDR3 is TGTGCCAGCAGTGGGGACCGCGTAGATACGCAGTATTGT. This chain connects TRBV6-1 to TRBJ2-3, with D possibly called TRBD1 or TRBD2 (5 bases each). With 4 bases removed from V and 5 bases from J, the gap between germline ends came to 10 bases. Per the germline V gene, CDR1 is MNHNS and CDR2 is SASEGT. The CDR3 has 13 residues.

The chain is built from TRBV4-1 and TRBJ2-2, with a possible D match to TRBD2 (6 bases). Deletions cut 0 bases from V and 7 bases from J, with 6 bases between. Germline CDR1 reads MGHRA; CDR2 reads YSYEKL. The CDR3 has 13 residues. The CDR3, as DNA: TGCGCCAGCAGCCAAGAGGGGGGCGGGGAGCTGTTTTTT. Its protein is CASSQEGGGELFF.

The chain employs TRBV20-1 and TRBJ2-7; tentatively, D is TRBD1 or TRBD2 (5 bases each). V gave up 3 bases and J gave up 2 bases, with 20 bases separating them. Germline assignment: CDR1 DFQATT and CDR2 SNEGSKA (reference sequence). CDR3 size: 16 residues. Written as DNA, the CDR3 is TGCAGTGCTAGCTCTAGGAGAATCGGGACCCCCTACGAGCAGTACTTC. It encodes CSASSRRIGTPYEQYF.

This clonotype was seen a handful of times. The gene calls are TRBV7-2 and TRBJ2-5; the D gene is possibly TRBD2 (6 bases). The ends were cut back, 1 base at V and 5 bases at J, with 11 bases in the middle. Germline V gene lookup returns CDR1 SGHTA and CDR2 FQGNSA. The CDR3 runs 14 residues. CDR3 nucleotides: TGTGCCAGCAGCTTAGACGGGAGAGGGGAGACCCAGTACTTC. The encoded protein is CASSLDGRGETQYF.

There are a few counts of this clonotype. This chain joins TRBV19 and TRBJ2-5; tentative D call: TRBD2 (5 bases). V lost 0 bases and J 3 bases, leaving 14 bases between the germline ends. CDR3 size: 16 residues. Germline CDR1 LNHDA, CDR2 SQIVND (reference sequence). CDR3 protein: CASSIDGPGLEETQYF. The CDR3 region has the DNA TGTGCCAGTAGTATAGATGGCCCGGGGTTAGAAGAGACCCAGTACTTC.

This clonotype has just a few counts. This chain joins TRBV27 and TRBJ2-1; maybe TRBD2 (5 bases). CDR1 and CDR2 (germline): MNHEY, SMNVEV (reference sequence). This CDR3 contains 17 residues. V was cut by 4 bases and J by 7 bases, with 23 bases left in between. As DNA, the CDR3 is TGTGCCAGCAGTTCCATATCGGGCGGACGGGGTTGGAATGAGCAGTTCTTC. It encodes CASSSISGGRGWNEQFF.

This clonotype was counted many times. The chain has TRBV4-1 and TRBJ1-1; D may be TRBD1 (5 bases). Germline lookup yields CDR1 MGHRA and CDR2 YSYEKL. The CDR3 spans 15 residues. Trimming took off 6 bases at V and 5 bases at J, with 19 bases between the two ends. The chain's CDR3 is CASSSGPQAGTEAFF. Here the CDR3 DNA reads TGCGCCAGCAGTTCCGGTCCACAGGCTGGGACTGAAGCTTTCTTT.

The V gene is TRBV7-8, the J gene TRBJ2-3; possibly TRBD1 or TRBD2 for D (5 bases each). V was pared by 5 bases and J by 2 bases, with 17 bases between. The CDR3 length is 16 residues. In germline, CDR1 is SGHVS, CDR2 FQNEAQ. CDR3 sequence: CASSPGLGVITDTQYF. The CDR3 DNA reads as TGTGCCAGCAGCCCGGGTCTGGGGGTGATCACAGATACGCAGTATTTT.

In its sample, this clonotype was seen a few times. The CDR3 region is CASSRTDSYEQYF. The CDR3 DNA is TGTGCCAGCAGCCGTACAGATTCCTACGAGCAGTACTTC. The chain carries TRBV14 and TRBJ2-7; D not certain. Germline V gene lookup returns CDR1 SGHDN and CDR2 FVKESK. The CDR3 is 13 residues long. Trimming took off 4 bases at V and 1 base at J, with 8 bases between the two ends.

In this sample, this clonotype turned up many times. The chain uses TRBV7-8 and TRBJ1-2; weak D call: TRBD1 (5 bases). The V and J ends lost 1 base and 0 bases respectively, with 12 bases between them. Germline assignment: CDR1 SGHVS and CDR2 FQNEAQ. The CDR3 is 16 residues long. The CDR3 DNA sequence: TGTGCCAGCAGCTTAGACGGGGGACTAACTAACTATGGCTACACCTTC. Residues: CASSLDGGLTNYGYTF.

The rearrangement joins TRBV29-1 to TRBJ2-7, with 7 bases lining up with TRBD2. With V trimmed by 4 bases and J by 3 bases, 6 bases remained unmatched. The CDR3 is made up of 13 amino acids. Germline loops: CDR1 SQVTM, CDR2 ANQGSEA. The CDR3 nucleotides read TGCAGCGTTGTGGTGGCGGGGGTCTACGAGCAGTACTTC. It encodes CSVVVAGVYEQYF.

V and J are TRBV20-1 and TRBJ2-5; 8 bases are a match to TRBD2. V gave up 4 bases and J gave up 7 bases; unmatched junction bases: 11. The germline V gene encodes CDR1 DFQATT and CDR2 SNEGSKA (reference sequence). The CDR3 spans 14 residues. As DNA, the CDR3 is TGCAGTGCTAAGCCGAGCGGGAGTAGGCTGACCCAGTACTTC. Amino acid sequence: CSAKPSGSRLTQYF.

This clonotype was detected many times. The chain carries TRBV5-1 and TRBJ2-3; D possibly corresponds to TRBD1 (5 bases). CDR3 length: 14 amino acids. The ends were cut back, 2 bases at V and 2 bases at J, with 9 bases in the middle. Germline V gene lookup returns CDR1 SGHRS and CDR2 YFSETQ. The CDR3: CASSLATVTDTQYF. CDR3 in DNA: TGCGCCAGCAGCTTAGCGACAGTCACAGATACGCAGTATTTT.

This clonotype was counted only a few times. The V gene is TRBV29-1, the J gene TRBJ2-5; 7 nucleotides align to TRBD1. The V gene end was trimmed by 3 bases and the J gene end by 0 bases; junction bases not matched to a gene: 10. The length of the CDR3 is 16 residues. Germline CDR1 reads SQVTM; CDR2 reads ANQGSEA. The CDR3 nucleotides read TGCAGCGTTGAGTCGGGGTGGGACAGACACCAAGAGACCCAGTACTTC. This sequence encodes CSVESGWDRHQETQYF. Complete variable domain (other parts from reference TRBV29-1 and TRBJ2-5): SAVISQKPSRDICQRGTSLTIQCQVDSQVTMMFWYRQQPGQSLTLIATANQGSEATYESGFVIDKFPISRPNLTFSTLTVSNMSPEDSSIYLCSVESGWDRHQETQYFGPGTRLLVL.

The chain employs TRBV29-1 and TRBJ2-2; 7 bases agree with TRBD2. CDR3 size: 15 residues. Germline CDR1 and CDR2: SQVTM and ANQGSEA. V dropped 5 bases and J dropped 6; count of bases not matched to a gene: 12. This CDR3 reads CSVNPGGRPAGELFF. CDR3 in DNA: TGCAGCGTTAATCCGGGCGGGAGACCGGCCGGGGAGCTGTTTTTT.

CDR3 region: CAISQGITQYF. The CDR3 DNA reads as TGTGCCATCAGCCAGGGGATTACGCAGTATTTT. This sequence joins TRBV10-3 and TRBJ2-3; TRBD1 might be the D (6 bases). The V gene's germline CDR1 is ENHRY and CDR2 SYGVKD. Trimming took off 6 bases at V and 8 bases at J, with 9 bases between the two ends. The CDR3 loop spans 11 amino acids.

This clonotype was seen many times. CDR3 in amino acids: CAISASSANTGELFF. DNA for the CDR3: TGTGCCATCAGTGCTAGCAGCGCGAACACCGGGGAGCTGTTTTTT. V and J are TRBV10-3 and TRBJ2-2; tentative D call: TRBD2 (5 bases). Germline values: CDR1 ENHRY, CDR2 SYGVKD. CDR3 length: 15 amino acids. V was shortened by 4 bases and J by 0 bases, with 9 bases between the two germline ends.

This clonotype was seen a handful of times. The chain links TRBV5-1 to TRBJ2-5; no clear D. The germline V gene has CDR1 SGHRS and CDR2 YFSETQ. Deletions cut 0 bases from V and 1 base from J, with 10 bases between. This CDR3 has 15 residues. As DNA, the CDR3 is TGCGCCAGCAGCTTGGTCCCTGCGAGCCAAGAGACCCAGTACTTC. Its protein product is CASSLVPASQETQYF.

This clonotype was recorded a few times. In nucleotides, the CDR3 is TGTGCCAGCAGCTCGATACCGGGACAGGGGACGTTTGAGACCCAGTACTTC. It encodes CASSSIPGQGTFETQYF. The V call is TRBV7-3, the J call TRBJ2-5; the match to TRBD1 covers 10 bases. The length of the CDR3 is 17 residues. V shed 4 bases, J shed 5 bases, and the junction held 13 bases outside the gene matches. Germline-derived CDR1 and CDR2 are SGHTA and FQGTGA.

There are a few counts of this clonotype. The genes are TRBV4-1 and TRBJ2-3; D not certain. V was trimmed by 8 bases and J by 2 bases, leaving 14 bases between them. The CDR3 runs 14 residues. Germline V gives CDR1 MGHRA, CDR2 YSYEKL. The CDR3 spells CASSRQLPTDTQYF. The CDR3 region has the DNA TGCGCCAGCTCCCGGCAACTTCCCACAGATACGCAGTATTTT.

This chain connects TRBV6-2 or TRBV6-3 to TRBJ2-1, with 12 bases lining up with TRBD1. The junction had 10 bases not matched to a gene; V was cut back by 6 bases and J by 1 base. The CDR3 consists of 18 residues. Germline loops: CDR1 MNHEY, CDR2 SVGEGT. The chain's CDR3 is CASRLGQGAVRSYNEQFF. The CDR3 region has the DNA TGTGCCAGCAGATTGGGACAGGGGGCGGTTCGGTCCTACAATGAGCAGTTCTTC.

This clonotype has just a few counts. The chain is built from TRBV11-2 and TRBJ1-1; D call uncertain. Deletions cut 4 bases from V and 4 bases from J, with 10 bases between. The CDR3 is made up of 13 amino acids. Germline CDR1 is SGHAT and CDR2 is FQNNGV. CDR3 in amino acids: CASSSRAFTEAFF. In DNA form, the CDR3 reads TGTGCCAGCAGCTCACGGGCCTTCACTGAAGCTTTCTTT.

This clonotype was seen at least ten times. J is TRBJ2-1 and V is TRBV12-3 or TRBV12-4; 11 bases match TRBD1. CDR3 length equals 15 residues. V lost 2 bases to trimming and J lost 7 bases; unmatched junction nucleotides: 4. The CDR3 bases are TGTGCCAGCAGTTTAAGGGGACAGGGGGGTAATGAGCAGTTCTTC. Residues: CASSLRGQGGNEQFF.

This clonotype was observed once. V and J are TRBV6-5 and TRBJ2-3; D is possibly TRBD2 (6 bases). Trimming cost V 6 bases and J 3 bases, with 19 bases left between them. The CDR3 spans 16 residues. CDR1 and CDR2 from the germline V gene are MNHEY and SVGAGI. The CDR3 spells CASRPGGLLGTDTQYF. The CDR3, as DNA: TGTGCCAGCAGACCCGGGGGTCTTCTTGGGACAGATACGCAGTATTTT.

This clonotype was seen repeatedly, ten times or more. This chain uses TRBV7-9 with TRBJ2-2; 7 bases line up with TRBD1. From germline, CDR1 is SEHNR and CDR2 FQNEAQ (reference sequence). With 6 bases clipped from V and 0 bases from J, the junction kept 1 base outside the gene matches. CDR3 length equals 14 residues. The CDR3 DNA follows: TGTGCCAGCAGGACAGGGACGAACACCGGGGAGCTGTTTTTT. This codes for CASRTGTNTGELFF.

This clonotype was seen at least ten times. The V gene is TRBV2, the J gene TRBJ1-5; D is uncertain. Trimming took off 4 bases at V and 3 bases at J, with 10 bases between the two ends. This CDR3 region has 14 residues. Germline lookup yields CDR1 SNHLY and CDR2 FYNNEI. The chain's CDR3 is CASSAAAANQPQHF. In nucleotides, the CDR3 is TGTGCCAGCAGTGCCGCAGCGGCCAATCAGCCCCAGCATTTT.

This clonotype was observed a few times. V and J are TRBV9 and TRBJ2-1, with D possibly being TRBD2 (5 bases). The germline CDR1 and CDR2 sequences are SGDLS and YYNGEE. The V end was cut by 0 bases, the J end by 5 bases, with 12 bases between. The CDR3 is 15 amino acids. CDR3 amino acids: CASSVVDWKNNEQFF. The CDR3 region has the DNA TGTGCCAGCAGCGTAGTGGACTGGAAAAACAATGAGCAGTTCTTC.

This clonotype was seen a handful of times. The chain recombines TRBV11-1 with TRBJ2-1; D ambiguous. Trimming pared 5 bases from V and 10 bases from J, leaving 9 bases between. The germline gives CDR1 SGHAT, CDR2 FQDESV (reference sequence). The CDR3 is 11 residues long. CDR3 bases: TGTGCCAGCAGCAGAAAAGCAGAGCAGTTCTTC. This codes for CASSRKAEQFF.

This clonotype was observed a handful of times. The chain is built from TRBV15 and TRBJ2-7; TRBD2 is a possible D gene (5 bases). The V end lost 3 bases, the J end lost 10 bases, and 16 bases lay between the germline ends. Germline lookup yields CDR1 LNHNV and CDR2 YYDKDF (reference sequence). The CDR3 sequence is 13 residues long. The CDR3 coding sequence is TGTGCCACCAGCAGGCCTGGGGAGAAGAGCCAGTACGTC. Translating gives CATSRPGEKSQYV.